This T cell receptor beta chain was sequenced for a study of kidney transplant recipient with SARS-CoV-2 infection. The V and J ends lost 4 bases and 4 bases respectively, with 22 bases between them. The CDR3 contains 17 residues. Germline values: CDR1 MNHGY, CDR2 SAAAGT. This clonotype has at least ten counts. TCRdb reprocessed the reads via MiXCR and lists one record per CDR3 protein. The data contain 200,000 to 300,000 distinct CDR3 sequences, around 28% of them singletons. The TCR comes from a male patient in his thirties who had COVID-19 and was a kidney transplant recipient. Some T cells may be provided by the graft donor. V and J are TRBV6-8 and TRBJ1-2; D unclear. The specimen was a blood sample, collected at baseline and on day 111 from a kidney transplant recipient. The CDR3 sequence is CASSCLIRSRKTYGYTF. Here the CDR3 DNA reads TGTGCCAGCAGTTGTCTGATACGCTCTAGAAAGACCTATGGCTACACCTTC.